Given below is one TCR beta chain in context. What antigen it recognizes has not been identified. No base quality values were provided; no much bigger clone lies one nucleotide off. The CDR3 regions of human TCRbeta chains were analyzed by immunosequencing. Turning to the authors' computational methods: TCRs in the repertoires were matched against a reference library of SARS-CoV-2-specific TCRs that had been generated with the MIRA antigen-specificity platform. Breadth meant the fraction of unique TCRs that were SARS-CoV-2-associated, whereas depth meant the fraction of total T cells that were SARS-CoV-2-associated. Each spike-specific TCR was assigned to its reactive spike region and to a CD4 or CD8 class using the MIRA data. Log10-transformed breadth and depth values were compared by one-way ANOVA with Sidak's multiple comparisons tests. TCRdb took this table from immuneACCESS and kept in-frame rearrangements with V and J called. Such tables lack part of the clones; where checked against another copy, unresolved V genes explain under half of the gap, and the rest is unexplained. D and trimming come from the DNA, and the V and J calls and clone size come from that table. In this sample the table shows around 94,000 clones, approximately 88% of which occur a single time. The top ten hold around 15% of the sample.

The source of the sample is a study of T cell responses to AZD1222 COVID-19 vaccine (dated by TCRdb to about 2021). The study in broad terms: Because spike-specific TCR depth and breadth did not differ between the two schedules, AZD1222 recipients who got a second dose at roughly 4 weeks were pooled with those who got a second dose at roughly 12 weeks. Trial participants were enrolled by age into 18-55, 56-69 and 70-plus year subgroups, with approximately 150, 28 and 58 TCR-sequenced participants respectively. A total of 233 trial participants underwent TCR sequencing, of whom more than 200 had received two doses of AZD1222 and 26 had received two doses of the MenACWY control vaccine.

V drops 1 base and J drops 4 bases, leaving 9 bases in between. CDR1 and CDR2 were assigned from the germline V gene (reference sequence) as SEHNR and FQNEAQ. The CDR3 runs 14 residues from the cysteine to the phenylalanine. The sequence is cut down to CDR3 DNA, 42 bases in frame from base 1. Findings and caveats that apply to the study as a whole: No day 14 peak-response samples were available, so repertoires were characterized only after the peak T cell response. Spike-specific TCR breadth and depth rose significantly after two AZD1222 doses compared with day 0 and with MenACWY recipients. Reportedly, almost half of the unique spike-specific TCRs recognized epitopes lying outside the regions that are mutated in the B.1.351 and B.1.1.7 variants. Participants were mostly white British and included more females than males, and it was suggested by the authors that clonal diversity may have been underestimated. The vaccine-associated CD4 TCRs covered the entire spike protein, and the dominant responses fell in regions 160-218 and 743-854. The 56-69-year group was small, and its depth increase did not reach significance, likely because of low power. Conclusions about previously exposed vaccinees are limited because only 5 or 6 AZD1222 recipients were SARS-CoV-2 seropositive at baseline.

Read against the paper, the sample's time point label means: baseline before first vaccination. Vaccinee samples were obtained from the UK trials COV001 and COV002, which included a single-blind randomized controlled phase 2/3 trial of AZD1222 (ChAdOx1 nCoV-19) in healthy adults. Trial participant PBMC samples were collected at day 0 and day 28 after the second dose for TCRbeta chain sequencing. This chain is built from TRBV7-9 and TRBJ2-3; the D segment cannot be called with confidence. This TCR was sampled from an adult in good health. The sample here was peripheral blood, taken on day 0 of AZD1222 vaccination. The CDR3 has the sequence CASSLDAVADTQYF. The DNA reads TGTGCCAGCAGCTTAGATGCCGTTGCAGATACGCAGTATTTT.